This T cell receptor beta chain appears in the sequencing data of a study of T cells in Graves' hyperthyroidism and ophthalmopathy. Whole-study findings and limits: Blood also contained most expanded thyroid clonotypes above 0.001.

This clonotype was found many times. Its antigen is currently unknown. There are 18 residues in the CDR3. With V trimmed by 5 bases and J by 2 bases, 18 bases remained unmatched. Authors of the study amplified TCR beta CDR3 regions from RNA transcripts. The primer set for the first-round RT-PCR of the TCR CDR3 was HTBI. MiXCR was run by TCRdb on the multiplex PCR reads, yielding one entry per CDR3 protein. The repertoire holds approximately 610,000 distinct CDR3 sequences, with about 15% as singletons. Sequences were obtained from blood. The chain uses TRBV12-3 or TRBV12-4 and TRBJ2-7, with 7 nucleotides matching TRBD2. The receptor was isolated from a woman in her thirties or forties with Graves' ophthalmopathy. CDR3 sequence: CASSPRVSGAINAYEQYF. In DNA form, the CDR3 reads TGTGCCAGCAGTCCCAGGGTCAGCGGGGCTATTAATGCCTACGAGCAGTACTTC.